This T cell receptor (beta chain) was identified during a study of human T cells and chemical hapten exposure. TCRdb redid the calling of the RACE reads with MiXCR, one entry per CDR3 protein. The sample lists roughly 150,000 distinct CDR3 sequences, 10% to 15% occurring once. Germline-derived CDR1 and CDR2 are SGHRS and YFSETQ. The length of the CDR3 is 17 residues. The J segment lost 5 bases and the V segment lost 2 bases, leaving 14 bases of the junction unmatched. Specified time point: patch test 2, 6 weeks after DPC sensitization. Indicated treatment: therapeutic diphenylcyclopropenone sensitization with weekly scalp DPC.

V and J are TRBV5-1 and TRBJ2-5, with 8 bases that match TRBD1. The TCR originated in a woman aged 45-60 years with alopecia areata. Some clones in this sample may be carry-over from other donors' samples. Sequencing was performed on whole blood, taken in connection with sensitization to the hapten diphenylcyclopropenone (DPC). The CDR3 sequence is CASSLTGTGGTGETQYF. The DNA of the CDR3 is TGCGCCAGCAGCTTAACCGGGACAGGTGGTACCGGGGAGACCCAGTACTTC.